This entry lists 22 T cell receptor beta chains sequenced from one sample in a study of blood T cell repertoires in COVID-19. Assay: immunoSEQ multiplex PCR; the TCRdb copy retains only in-frame clones and omits some. This sample has some 390,000 clones, with 89% found just once. Sequenced input: peripheral blood. These receptors all stem from a woman aged 40 to 50 with COVID-19, enrolled during active disease.

Of note for this clone: A read error may account for a junction end that differs from germline. This chain joins TRBV7-7 and TRBJ1-1; TRBD1 matches at 10 bases. In germline, CDR1 is SSHAT, CDR2 FNYEAQ (reference sequence). The CDR3 covers 16 residues. The CDR3 nucleotides are TGTGCTAGCAGCCCGGTCCACCGGACAGGGGGTACTGAAGCTTTCTTT. The encoded protein is CASSPVHRTGGTEAFF.

V gene TRBV9 combines with J gene TRBJ1-5; 9 nucleotides align to TRBD1. V lost 4 bases and J lost 1; bases outside the gene matches: 6. Germline CDR1 is SGDLS and CDR2 is YYNGEE. This CDR3 spans 16 amino acids. Written as DNA, the CDR3 is TGTGCCAGCAGCCCAGGACAGGGGATAAGCAATCAGCCCCAGCATTTT. It is translated as CASSPGQGISNQPQHF.

The chain uses TRBV27 and TRBJ2-3; 7 nucleotides match TRBD2. The germline gives CDR1 MNHEY, CDR2 SMNVEV (reference sequence). The CDR3 has 17 residues. V lost 5 bases, J lost 5 bases, and 16 bases stayed unmatched. CDR3 bases: TGTGCCAGCAGTGGCCCTCGGGGCGGGAGAGGAGGAGATACGCAGTATTTT. Protein product: CASSGPRGGRGGDTQYF.

The chain carries TRBV3-1 (or the pseudogene TRBV3-2) and TRBJ1-3, with TRBD1 as a possible D gene (5 bases). The CDR3 is 16 amino acids. V was cut by 0 bases and J by 5 bases, with 14 bases left in between. Germline CDR1 LGHDT, CDR2 YNNKEL (reference sequence). DNA for the CDR3: TGTGCCAGCAGCCAAGACGGGGGGAGCAATAGAAACACCATATATTTT. It yields the protein CASSQDGGSNRNTIYF.

The chain uses TRBV6-5 and TRBJ2-7; D perhaps matches TRBD2 (6 bases). Trimming stripped 10 bases from V and 7 bases from J, with 26 bases between. Per germline, CDR1 MNHEY and CDR2 SVGAGI. The CDR3 extends over 15 amino acids. Written as DNA, the CDR3 is TGTGCCACCATCCCCCCCGGGACTGTTCCTTCGGAGCAGTACTTC. Translation: CATIPPGTVPSEQYF.

J is TRBJ1-1 and V is TRBV18; D remains ambiguous. V was pared by 2 bases and J by 2 bases, with 6 bases between. This CDR3 is built from 13 residues. The germline V gene encodes CDR1 KGHSH and CDR2 LQKENI. The CDR3 is CASSPYRNTEAFF. CDR3 coding DNA: TGTGCCAGCTCACCATACAGAAACACTGAAGCTTTCTTT.

The chain combines TRBV2 with TRBJ1-4, with 7 bases that match TRBD1. Trimming removed 4 bases from V and 14 bases from J; junction bases left unmatched: 10. Germline values: CDR1 SNHLY, CDR2 FYNNEI. The CDR3 is made up of 13 amino acids. CDR3 sequence reads: CASSVGQSLRLFF. The CDR3, as DNA: TGTGCCAGCAGTGTGGGACAGTCCCTACGGCTGTTTTTT.

The genes are TRBV29-1 and TRBJ1-4; the D gene is possibly TRBD1 (5 bases). V was trimmed by 6 bases and J by 5 bases, leaving 22 bases between them. Per germline, CDR1 SQVTM and CDR2 ANQGSEA. The CDR3 totals 16 residues. The CDR3, as DNA: TGCAGCGTGTCATACGGGACTGGGGTACCGAATGAAAAACTGTTTTTT. Protein product: CSVSYGTGVPNEKLFF.

V is TRBV10-3 and J is TRBJ2-3; the match to TRBD1 covers 10 bases. V dropped 0 bases and J dropped 2; count of bases not matched to a gene: 5. The CDR3 runs to 17 residues. Germline CDR1 and CDR2: ENHRY and SYGVKD. CDR3 coding DNA: TGTGCCATCAGTGAGTCGAGCGGGACAGGGGACACAGATACGCAGTATTTT. Residues: CAISESSGTGDTDTQYF.

This clone was seen just once. V gene TRBV6-1 combines with J gene TRBJ2-7; D may be TRBD2 (7 bases). Deletions cut 0 bases from V and 5 bases from J, with 14 bases between. In germline, CDR1 is MNHNS, CDR2 SASEGT. The CDR3 loop spans 15 amino acids. The CDR3 loop is CASSEAGGLVHEQYF. The CDR3 nucleotides are TGTGCCAGCAGTGAAGCGGGGGGGCTTGTCCACGAGCAGTACTTC.

The genes are TRBV5-6 and TRBJ1-2; D gene ambiguous. The CDR3 has 15 residues. Trimming removed 2 bases at V and 3 bases at J, with 14 bases between. CDR1 and CDR2 from the germline V gene are SGHDT and YYEEEE. Here the CDR3 DNA reads TGTGCCAGCAGCTTTGCCCCGGGTATAGACTATGGCTACACCTTC. Residues: CASSFAPGIDYGYTF.

The gene calls are TRBV14 and TRBJ2-1; 13 bases are a match to TRBD2. The CDR3 loop spans 15 amino acids. Germline V lookup: CDR1 SGHDN, CDR2 FVKESK. V was pared by 4 bases and J by 7 bases, with 4 bases of the junction left unmatched. CDR3: CASSRLAGGWNEQFF. The CDR3 coding sequence is TGTGCCAGCAGCCGACTAGCGGGAGGCTGGAATGAGCAGTTCTTC.

The CDR3 DNA is TGTGCCAGCAGCCAAGAGGACAGGGGGCGTACTGAAGCTTTCTTT. Protein product: CASSQEDRGRTEAFF. V and J are TRBV3-1 (or the pseudogene TRBV3-2) and TRBJ1-1, with 11 bases aligning to TRBD1. The length of the CDR3 is 15 residues. The V gene end was trimmed by 0 bases and the J gene end by 5 bases; junction bases not matched to a gene: 2. Germline CDR1 is LGHDT and CDR2 is YNNKEL (reference sequence).

V usage is TRBV7-2 and J usage is TRBJ1-1; D unclear. There are 13 residues in the CDR3. V lost 0 bases, J lost 0 bases, and 2 bases lay in between. The V gene's germline CDR1 is SGHTA and CDR2 FQGNSA. CDR3 sequence (DNA): TGTGCCAGCAGCTTAGCCTTGAACACTGAAGCTTTCTTT. Its translation: CASSLALNTEAFF.

The chain combines TRBV6-6 with TRBJ2-1, with D unresolved. The CDR3 length is 15 residues. V was pared by 2 bases and J by 9 bases, with 17 bases between. Germline V gives CDR1 MNHNY, CDR2 SVGAGI (reference sequence). CDR3 in DNA: TGTGCCAGCAGTTACCTCCAGCAGAGCGCCAGTGAGCAGTTCTTC. It specifies CASSYLQQSASEQFF.

The chain joins TRBV28 to TRBJ1-4; a weak D match, TRBD1 (6 bases). This CDR3 contains 14 residues. Germline V lookup: CDR1 MDHEN, CDR2 SYDVKM. Trimming left V 6 bases short and J 7 bases short, with 15 bases between. This CDR3 reads CASRPTTGTEKLFF. CDR3 DNA: TGTGCCAGCAGGCCCACCACAGGGACTGAAAAACTGTTTTTT.

J is TRBJ1-5 and V is TRBV28; 8 bases are a match to TRBD1. Germline assignment: CDR1 MDHEN and CDR2 SYDVKM. The CDR3 contains 16 residues. The junction had 10 bases not matched to a gene; V was cut back by 6 bases and J by 3 bases. As DNA, the CDR3 is TGTGCCAGCAGCTCAATTCCGGGACAGGTCAATCAGCCCCAGCATTTT. The encoded protein is CASSSIPGQVNQPQHF.

This clone is a singleton in its sample. This chain joins TRBV29-1 and TRBJ2-5; 7 bases match TRBD2. After removal of 3 bases from V and 0 bases from J, the junction contained 7 bases not matched to a gene. CDR1 and CDR2 from the germline V gene are SQVTM and ANQGSEA. The CDR3 spans 15 residues. CDR3 residues: CSVEVLAVYQETQYF. DNA for the CDR3: TGCAGCGTTGAGGTCCTAGCGGTATACCAAGAGACCCAGTACTTC.

J is TRBJ1-4 and V is TRBV4-3; 8 bases line up with TRBD1. The CDR3 has 15 amino acids. V lost 1 base, J lost 6 bases, and 4 bases stayed unmatched. Germline CDR1 is LGHNA and CDR2 is YSLEER. CDR3 region: CASSQGAGGDEKLFF. The CDR3, as DNA: TGCGCCAGCAGCCAAGGGGCAGGGGGCGATGAAAAACTGTTTTTT.

V gene TRBV6-5 combines with J gene TRBJ2-7; no clear D. V shed 7 bases and J shed 0 bases, with 10 bases lying between them. CDR1 is MNHEY and CDR2 is SVGAGI in the germline V gene. This CDR3 comprises 13 residues. The CDR3, as DNA: TGTGCCAGCAAAGATGGGCCCTCCTACGAGCAGTACTTC. This encodes CASKDGPSYEQYF.

The chain is built from TRBV6-5 and TRBJ1-5; D is undetermined. Germline V gives CDR1 MNHEY, CDR2 SVGAGI. Trimming pared 2 bases from V and 5 bases from J, leaving 7 bases between. This CDR3 comprises 13 residues. This chain's CDR3 is CASSYMADQPQHF. Here the CDR3 DNA reads TGTGCCAGCAGTTACATGGCGGATCAGCCCCAGCATTTT.

The V and J genes are TRBV19 and TRBJ1-2; D gene ambiguous. The CDR3 length is 13 residues. V was cut by 5 bases and J by 8 bases, with 15 bases left in between. Germline V gene lookup returns CDR1 LNHDA and CDR2 SQIVND (reference sequence). The CDR3, as DNA: TGTGCCAGTAGTGACGTGCCTCGGGGAGGCTACACCTTC. Protein sequence: CASSDVPRGGYTF.